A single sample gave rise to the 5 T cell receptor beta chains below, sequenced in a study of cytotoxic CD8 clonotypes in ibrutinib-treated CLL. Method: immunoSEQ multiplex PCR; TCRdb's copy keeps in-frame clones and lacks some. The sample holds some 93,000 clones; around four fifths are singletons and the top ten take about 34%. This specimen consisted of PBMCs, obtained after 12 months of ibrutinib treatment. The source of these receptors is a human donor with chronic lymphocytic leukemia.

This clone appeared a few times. CDR3 sequence: CASSQDSGVTPQHF. The CDR3 nucleotides read TGTGCCAGCAGCCAAGACTCGGGCGTGACTCCCCAGCATTTT. V usage is TRBV4-2 and J usage is TRBJ1-5, with D unresolved. The CDR3 has 14 amino acids. V lost 0 bases, J lost 10 bases, and 13 bases lay in between. Germline V gives CDR1 LGHNA, CDR2 YNFKEQ.

In DNA, the CDR3 is TGTGCCAGCAGCGTAGCGGCTAGCTCGGGGGCGCGGTTAAGAGAGACCCAGTACTTC. Amino acid sequence: CASSVAASSGARLRETQYF. The rearrangement uses TRBV9 and TRBJ2-5; possibly TRBD1 or TRBD2 for D (6 bases each). Trimming cost V 0 bases and J 4 bases, with 25 bases left between them. Germline CDR1 is SGDLS and CDR2 is YYNGEE. This CDR3 is 19 amino acids long.

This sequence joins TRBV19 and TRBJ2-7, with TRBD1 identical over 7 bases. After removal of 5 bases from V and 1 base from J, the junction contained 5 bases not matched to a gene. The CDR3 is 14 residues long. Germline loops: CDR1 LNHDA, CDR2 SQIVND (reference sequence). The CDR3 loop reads CASSPTTGSYEQYF. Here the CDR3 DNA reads TGTGCCAGTAGTCCAACGACAGGGTCCTACGAGCAGTACTTC.

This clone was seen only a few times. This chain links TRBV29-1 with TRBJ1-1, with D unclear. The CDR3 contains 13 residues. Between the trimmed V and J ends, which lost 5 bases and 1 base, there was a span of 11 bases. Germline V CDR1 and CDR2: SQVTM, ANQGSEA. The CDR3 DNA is TGCAGCGTTAGCGTAGGAGGGAACACTGAAGCTTTCTTT. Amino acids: CSVSVGGNTEAFF.

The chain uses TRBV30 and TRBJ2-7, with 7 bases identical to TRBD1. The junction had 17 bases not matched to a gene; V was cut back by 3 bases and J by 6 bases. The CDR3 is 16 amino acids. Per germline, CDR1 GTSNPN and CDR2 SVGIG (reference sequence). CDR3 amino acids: CAWRRETGTVPSEQYF. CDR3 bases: TGTGCCTGGAGGAGAGAAACCGGGACAGTCCCTTCCGAGCAGTACTTC.